This TCR beta chain was identified in a study of blood T cell repertoires in COVID-19. Across the study: Sites in the United States, Italy and Spain provided acute and convalescent COVID-19 samples. T cells, B-cell-depleted T cells, or PBMCs supplied cDNA or gDNA.

In the original processing: Estimates of nucleated cell counts were drawn from the amplification of reference gene primers. Some clones are missing from TCRdb's copy, which holds only in-frame ones; the method was immunoSEQ multiplex PCR. V and J calls and clone size follow that table, whereas D and trimming were derived from the DNA. This table holds 150,000 to 180,000 clones, around 74% found once. Losses at the gene ends were 3 bases for V and 3 bases for J; bases not matched to a gene: 18. Looked up from germline, CDR1 is SGHDT and CDR2 is YYEEEE. The CDR3 loop spans 19 amino acids. Material for sequencing was peripheral blood. The chain combines TRBV5-6 with TRBJ2-7, with 10 positions matching TRBD2. This receptor was identified in an elderly woman with acute or convalescent COVID-19. The CDR3 region is CASSWRATSGALWNYEQYF. The CDR3 coding sequence is TGTGCCAGCAGCTGGAGGGCAACTAGCGGGGCCCTCTGGAACTACGAGCAGTACTTC.